The text below deals with one T cell receptor beta chain. Losses at the gene ends were 6 bases for V and 4 bases for J; bases not matched to a gene: 13. Germline assignment: CDR1 LNHDA and CDR2 SQIVND (reference sequence). This CDR3 contains 17 residues. This sample was taken from a study of blood T cell repertoires in COVID-19. This table comes from immunoSEQ multiplex PCR, and its TCRdb copy is limited to in-frame clones, with some not included. The sample lists roughly 30,000 clones; 70% to 90% were seen once. Sequencing used peripheral blood. This TCR came from a human donor in a cohort sampled during active COVID-19. V gene TRBV19 combines with J gene TRBJ2-2, with 8 bases lining up with TRBD2. The CDR3 spells CASRSRWSGGPTGELFF. CDR3 in DNA: TGTGCCAGTAGATCCCGATGGAGCGGGGGCCCCACCGGGGAGCTGTTTTTT.